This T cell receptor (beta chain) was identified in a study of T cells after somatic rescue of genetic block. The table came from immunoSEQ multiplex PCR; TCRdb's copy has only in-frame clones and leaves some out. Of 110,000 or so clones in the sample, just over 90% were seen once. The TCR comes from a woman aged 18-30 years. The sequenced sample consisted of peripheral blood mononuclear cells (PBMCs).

Here the CDR3 reads CASSIEGGRDQPQHF. CDR3 nucleotides: TGTGCCAGTAGTATTGAAGGAGGGAGGGATCAGCCCCAGCATTTT. The chain uses TRBV19 and TRBJ1-5, with unresolved D. From germline, CDR1 is LNHDA and CDR2 SQIVND (reference sequence). V dropped 3 bases and J dropped 5 bases, with 14 bases sitting between them. CDR3 length: 15 residues.